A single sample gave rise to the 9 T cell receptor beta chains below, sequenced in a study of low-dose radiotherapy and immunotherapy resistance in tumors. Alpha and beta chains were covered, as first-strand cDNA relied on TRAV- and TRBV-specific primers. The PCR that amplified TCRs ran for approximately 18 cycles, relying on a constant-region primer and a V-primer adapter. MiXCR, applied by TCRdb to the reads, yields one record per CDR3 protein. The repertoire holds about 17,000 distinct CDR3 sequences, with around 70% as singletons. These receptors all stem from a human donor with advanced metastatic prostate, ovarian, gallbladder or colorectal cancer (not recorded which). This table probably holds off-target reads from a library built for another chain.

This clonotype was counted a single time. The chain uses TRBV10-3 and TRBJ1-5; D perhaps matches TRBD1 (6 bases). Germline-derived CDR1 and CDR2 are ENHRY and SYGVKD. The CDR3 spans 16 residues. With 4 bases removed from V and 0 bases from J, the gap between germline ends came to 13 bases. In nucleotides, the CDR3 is TGTGCCATCAGTGCTACAGGGCCTGATAGCAATCAGCCCCAGCATTTT. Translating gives CAISATGPDSNQPQHF.

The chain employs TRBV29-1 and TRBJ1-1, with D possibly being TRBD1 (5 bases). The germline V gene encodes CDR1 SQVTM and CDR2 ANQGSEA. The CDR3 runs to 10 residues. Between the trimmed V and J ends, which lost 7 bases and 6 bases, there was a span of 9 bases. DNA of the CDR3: TGCAGCGGCCCGGGGCCTGAAGCTTTCTTT. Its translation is CSGPGPEAFF.

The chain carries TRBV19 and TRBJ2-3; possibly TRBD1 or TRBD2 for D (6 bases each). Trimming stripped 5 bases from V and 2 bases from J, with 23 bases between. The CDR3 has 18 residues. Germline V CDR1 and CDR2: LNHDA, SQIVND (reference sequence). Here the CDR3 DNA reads TGTGCCAGTAGTCCTCTGTACTACCGGGGGCGGGACACAGATACGCAGTATTTT. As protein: CASSPLYYRGRDTDTQYF.

The CDR3 bases are TGCAGTGCTATGGGACAAGACTATGGCTACACCTTC. This encodes CSAMGQDYGYTF. V usage is TRBV20-1 and J usage is TRBJ1-2; maybe TRBD1 (6 bases). Germline V CDR1 and CDR2: DFQATT, SNEGSKA (reference sequence). There are 12 residues in the CDR3. V was cut by 4 bases and J by 3 bases, with 9 bases left in between.

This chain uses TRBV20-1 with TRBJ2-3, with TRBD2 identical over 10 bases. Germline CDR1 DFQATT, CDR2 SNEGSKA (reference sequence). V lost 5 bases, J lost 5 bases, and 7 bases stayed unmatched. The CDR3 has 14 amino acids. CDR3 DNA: TGCAGTGCTTACACAGCGGGGGGGTTAGATACGCAGTATTTT. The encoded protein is CSAYTAGGLDTQYF.

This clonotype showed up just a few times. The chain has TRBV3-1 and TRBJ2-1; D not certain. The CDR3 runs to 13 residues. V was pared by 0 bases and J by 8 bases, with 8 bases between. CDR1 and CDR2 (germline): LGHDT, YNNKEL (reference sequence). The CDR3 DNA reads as TGTGCCAGCAGCCAAGAGTGGGTGGATGAGCAGTTCTTC. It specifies CASSQEWVDEQFF.

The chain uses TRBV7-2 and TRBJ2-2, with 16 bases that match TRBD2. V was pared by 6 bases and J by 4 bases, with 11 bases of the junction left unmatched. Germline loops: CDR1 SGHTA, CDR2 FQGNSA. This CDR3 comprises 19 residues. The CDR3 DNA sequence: TGTGCCAGCAGTTCACAGGGACTAGCGGGGGGGCTAGGCACCGGGGAGCTGTTTTTT. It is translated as CASSSQGLAGGLGTGELFF.

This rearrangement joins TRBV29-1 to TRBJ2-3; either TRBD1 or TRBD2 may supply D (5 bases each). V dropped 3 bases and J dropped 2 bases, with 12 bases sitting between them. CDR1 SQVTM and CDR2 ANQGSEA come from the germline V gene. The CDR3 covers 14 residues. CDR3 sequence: CSVEVGTLTDTQYF. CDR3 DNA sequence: TGCAGCGTTGAGGTGGGGACCCTCACAGATACGCAGTATTTT.

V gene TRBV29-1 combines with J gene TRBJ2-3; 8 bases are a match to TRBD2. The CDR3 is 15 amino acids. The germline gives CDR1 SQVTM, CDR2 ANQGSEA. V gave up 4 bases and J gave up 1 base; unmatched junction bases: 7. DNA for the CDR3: TGCAGCGTTGGCCAACGGGGGGGGGGCACAGATACGCAGTATTTT. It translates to CSVGQRGGGTDTQYF.